These T cell receptor beta chains were read from a single sample in a study of graft-versus-host responses after intestinal transplantation. Libraries were prepared by immunoSEQ multiplex PCR; TCRdb keeps only in-frame clonotypes and omits some of them. The table includes roughly 6,900 clones, approximately 25% detected once. The sequencing used alloreactive CD8+ T cells from a mixed lymphocyte reaction culture, collected before transplantation. The receptor set was obtained from a human patient who was an organ donor for intestinal transplantation. CDR3s include the opening cysteine and the closing phenylalanine or tryptophan. A D gene is named only where the DNA matches it firmly. Clone size is given for some rows only: seen once, a few or many times, or a class if the clone is expanded.

v_call	clone_size	j_call	d_call	cdr3_aa	cdr3_nt
TRBV5-4	few	TRBJ2-3	TRBD2	CASSSGTSGRGVTDTQYF	TGTGCCAGCAGCTCTGGGACTAGCGGGAGGGGGGTAACAGATACGCAGTATTTT
TRBV9	.	TRBJ2-3	TRBD2	CASSPSSGRADTQYF	TGTGCCAGCAGCCCTTCTAGCGGGAGGGCAGATACGCAGTATTTT
TRBV11-1	.	TRBJ1-3	.	CASSPPRGVVSGNTIYF	TGTGCCAGCAGCCCACCGAGGGGGGTCGTCTCTGGAAACACCATATATTTT
TRBV5-5	few	TRBJ2-5	.	CASSFPKVRGAQETQYF	TGTGCCAGCAGCTTTCCCAAAGTCCGGGGCGCTCAAGAGACCCAGTACTTC
TRBV7-2	few	TRBJ2-7	.	CASSLVGDYEQYF	TGTGCCAGCAGCTTAGTAGGGGACTACGAGCAGTACTTC
TRBV6-5	.	TRBJ2-5	.	CASSYSAGIETQYF	TGTGCCAGCAGTTACTCTGCCGGGATCGAGACCCAGTACTTC
TRBV4-2	few	TRBJ2-7	TRBD1	CASSPRQGPYYEQYF	TGTGCCAGCAGCCCCCGACAGGGGCCCTATTACGAGCAGTACTTC
TRBV4-3	.	TRBJ2-7	.	CASSLGRTYEQYF	TGCGCCAGCAGCCTGGGACGGACCTACGAGCAGTACTTC
TRBV7-2	medium-sized	TRBJ2-3	TRBD2	CASSLWLAGVYTDTQYF	TGTGCCAGCAGCTTATGGCTAGCGGGGGTATACACAGATACGCAGTATTTT
TRBV4-1	few	TRBJ2-2	TRBD2	CASSQSGRVGELFF	TGCGCCAGCAGCCAGAGCGGGAGGGTCGGGGAGCTGTTTTTT
TRBV5-6	.	TRBJ2-7	TRBD1	CASSLAGRGTYEQYF	TGTGCCAGCAGCTTGGCCGGCAGGGGGACCTACGAGCAGTACTTC
TRBV27	.	TRBJ2-1	.	CASSFAGYNEQFF	TGTGCCAGCAGTTTCGCAGGCTACAATGAGCAGTTCTTC
TRBV9	.	TRBJ2-1	TRBD2	CASSVRESSYNEQFF	TGTGCCAGCAGCGTGCGGGAGAGCTCCTACAATGAGCAGTTCTTC
TRBV6-1	medium-sized	TRBJ1-1	.	CASSEAWGLGTEAFF	TGTGCCAGCAGTGAAGCTTGGGGGTTAGGGACTGAAGCTTTCTTT
TRBV7-9	few	TRBJ2-5	TRBD2	CASSLLAGGPGSTYF	TGTGCCAGCAGCTTGCTAGCGGGAGGGCCCGGGTCCACGTACTTC
TRBV7-9	.	TRBJ2-3	TRBD2	CASSLTSGRTDTQYF	TGTGCCAGCAGCTTGACTAGCGGGAGGACAGATACGCAGTATTTT
TRBV27	.	TRBJ2-7	.	CASSLLGAVAYEQYF	TGTGCCAGCAGTTTATTAGGAGCGGTTGCCTACGAGCAGTACTTC
TRBV7-6	.	TRBJ2-3	.	CASSLTGDTQYF	TGTGCCAGCAGCCTAACTGGGGATACGCAGTATTTT
TRBV6-6	few	TRBJ2-5	.	CASSYRGQETQYF	TGTGCCAGCAGTTACAGGGGGCAAGAGACCCAGTACTTC